This TCR beta chain stems from a study of human T cells and chemical hapten exposure. Study-wide context: Patches that contained 0.01% DPC were applied to the upper back and read at 6 days.

Time point meaning: patch test 1, 2 weeks after DPC sensitization. The treatment denotes: therapeutic diphenylcyclopropenone sensitization with weekly scalp DPC. As for this clonotype: What it binds is unknown.

Study-level findings and limits: No alteration of TCRs above 1 in 1000 frequency was seen with DPC sensitization.

The library attached unique molecular identifiers to individual cDNA molecules. MiXCR, applied by TCRdb to the RACE reads, yields one record per CDR3 protein. Of some 94,000 distinct CDR3 sequences listed, 9.5% to 15% were seen once; the top ten hold approximately 2.1%. This receptor was taken from a woman in her thirties or forties with alopecia areata. Some clones in this sample may be carry-over from other donors' samples. This material consisted of whole blood, taken in connection with sensitization to the hapten diphenylcyclopropenone (DPC).

CDR3 DNA: TGCGCCAGCAGCCAAGACTCGGGAGTGCAGTTCTTC. Encoded protein: CASSQDSGVQFF. The rearrangement links TRBV4-3 to TRBJ2-1; possible D gene TRBD2, 6 bases. The V gene's germline CDR1 is LGHNA and CDR2 YSLEER. V dropped 0 bases and J dropped 12 bases, with 9 bases sitting between them. The CDR3 covers 12 residues.